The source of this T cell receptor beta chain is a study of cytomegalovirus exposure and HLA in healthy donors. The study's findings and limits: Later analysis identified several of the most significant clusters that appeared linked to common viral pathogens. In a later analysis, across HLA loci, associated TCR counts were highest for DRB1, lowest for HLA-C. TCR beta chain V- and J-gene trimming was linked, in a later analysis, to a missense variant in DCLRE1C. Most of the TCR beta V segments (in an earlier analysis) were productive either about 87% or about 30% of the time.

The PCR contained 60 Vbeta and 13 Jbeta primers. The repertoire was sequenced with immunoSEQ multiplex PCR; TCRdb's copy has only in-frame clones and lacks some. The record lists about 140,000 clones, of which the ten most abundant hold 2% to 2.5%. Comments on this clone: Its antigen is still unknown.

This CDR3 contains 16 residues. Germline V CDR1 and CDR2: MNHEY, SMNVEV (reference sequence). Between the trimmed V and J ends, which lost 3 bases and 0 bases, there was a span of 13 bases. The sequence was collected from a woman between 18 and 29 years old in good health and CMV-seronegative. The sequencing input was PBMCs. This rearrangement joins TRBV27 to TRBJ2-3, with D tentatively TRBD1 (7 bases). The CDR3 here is CASSFRGERSTDTQYF. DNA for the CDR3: TGTGCCAGCAGTTTCAGGGGGGAAAGAAGCACAGATACGCAGTATTTT.